A selection of T cell receptor beta chains follows, all from one sample in a study of control samples from healthy donors and cancer patients. Only in-frame clones appear in the TCRdb table, and some are missing; sequencing was by immunoSEQ multiplex PCR. The repertoire holds some 70,000 clones, with 75% to 85% as singletons. The source material was blood. The receptors stem from a man aged 60 to 69 in good health. The conserved cysteine and the conserved F or W are not part of the CDR3 here.

V: TRBV3-1/TRBV3-2
J: TRBJ2-7
CDR3: ASSPIAGYEQY

V: TRBV5-1
J: TRBJ2-3
CDR3: ASSLAGTSGRRVTDTQY

V: TRBV5-1
J: TRBJ2-1
CDR3: ASTGGTSSYNEQF

V: TRBV6-5
J: TRBJ2-1
CDR3: ASSYVQGGDGEQF

V: TRBV6-1
J: TRBJ1-4
CDR3: ASSEGAVYNEKLF

V: TRBV19
J: TRBJ1-5
CDR3: ASSGFNQPQH

V: TRBV3-1/TRBV3-2
J: TRBJ2-5
CDR3: ASSQVRLLQETQY

V: TRBV5-1
J: TRBJ1-2
CDR3: ASSPTGGGETINFGYT

V: TRBV30
J: TRBJ1-2
CDR3: AWVPRDSNYGYT

V: TRBV5-1
J: TRBJ2-2
CDR3: ASSLDHTGELF

V: TRBV6-5
J: TRBJ2-2
CDR3: ASSRDSVTGELF

V: TRBV11-2
J: TRBJ2-5
CDR3: ASSPWTEQETQY

V: TRBV5-4
J: TRBJ1-1
CDR3: ASWTGGDMNTEAF

V: TRBV4-3
J: TRBJ1-3
CDR3: ASSLHRIALLPGNTIY

V: TRBV19
J: TRBJ2-7
CDR3: ASSSRETYEQY

V: TRBV30
J: TRBJ2-6
CDR3: AWSDLGVGANVLT

V: TRBV6-5
J: TRBJ2-7
CDR3: ASNSGRTPYEQY

V: TRBV28
J: TRBJ1-6
CDR3: ASSLPQNNSPLH

V: TRBV12-3/TRBV12-4
J: TRBJ2-1
CDR3: ASSSVQGRPF

V: TRBV7-8
J: TRBJ2-2
CDR3: ASSLGDFTGAISTGELF

V: TRBV27
J: TRBJ2-7
CDR3: ASSSGTGGFEQY

V: TRBV7-2
J: TRBJ2-7
CDR3: ASSPQGGETYEQY

V: TRBV7-2
J: TRBJ1-2
CDR3: ASSSHSGYGYT

V: TRBV18
J: TRBJ1-1
CDR3: ASSPATVNTEAF

V: TRBV5-1
J: TRBJ1-4
CDR3: ASSAGDRATNEKLF

V: TRBV7-2
J: TRBJ1-3
CDR3: ASSLDAGNTIY

V: TRBV28
J: TRBJ2-2
CDR3: ASSSAGGEGTGELF

V: TRBV10-3
J: TRBJ1-1
CDR3: AISATGGETEAF

V: TRBV5-4
J: TRBJ2-1
CDR3: ASSLYSSGTYNEQF

V: TRBV4-3
J: TRBJ2-7
CDR3: ASSQDDGYATYEQY

V: TRBV30
J: TRBJ1-5
CDR3: AWNRDFHQPQH